This T cell receptor beta chain stems from a study of blood T cells in healthy people across ages. The germline CDR1 and CDR2 sequences are LGHNA and YSLEER. This CDR3 comprises 19 residues. The junction had 12 bases not matched to a gene; V was cut back by 0 bases and J by 2 bases. A note on this clonotype: Its specificity is unknown.

Study-level results: Naive and antigen-experienced cells were not separated, limiting conclusive comparison.

A J-beta primer mix and a sample-barcoded 5' primer were used in a second PCR of roughly 6 to 12 cycles. TCRdb fed the 5' RACE reads into MiXCR, producing one record per CDR3 protein. The repertoire holds 2 million or so distinct CDR3 sequences, with around half as singletons. The sample consisted of blood. This sequence joins TRBV4-3 and TRBJ2-3, with 9 bases fitting TRBD2. The receptor was derived from a woman aged 40 to 55 in good health. In DNA, the CDR3 is TGCGCCAGCAGCCAAGATGGGAGACTAGCGGAGGGGTTCACAGATACGCAGTATTTT. The encoded protein is CASSQDGRLAEGFTDTQYF.